A single sample is the source of the 18 T cell receptor beta chains below, sequenced in a study of human T cells and chemical hapten exposure. Time point defined: pre-sensitization, week 0. The sample's treatment: therapeutic diphenylcyclopropenone sensitization with weekly scalp DPC. From the RACE reads, TCRdb called clonotypes with MiXCR, one entry per CDR3 protein. The data contain tens of thousands of distinct CDR3 sequences, about 7.4% of them singletons. Material: whole blood, obtained in connection with sensitization to the hapten diphenylcyclopropenone (DPC). The receptors were sampled from a woman aged 50 to 65 with alopecia areata. Some clones in this sample may be carry-over from other donors' samples.

On this clonotype: This may come from a read error, since a much larger clone is one base off. This chain connects TRBV7-2 to TRBJ2-7, with 7 bases that match TRBD2. Germline V gene data show CDR1 as SGHTA and CDR2 as FQGNSA. This CDR3 region has 15 residues. The CDR3 coding sequence is TGTGCCAGCAGCTCCCCGGGAGGCCTCTCCTACAAGCAGTACTTC. Translating it yields CASSSPGGLSYKQYF.

This clonotype was counted many times. The chain links TRBV20-1 to TRBJ2-3; 8 positions agree with TRBD2. The ends lost 2 bases at V and 1 base at J; junction bases unmatched: 11. The CDR3 sequence is 17 residues long. Germline values: CDR1 DFQATT, CDR2 SNEGSKA (reference sequence). CDR3 sequence: CSARYAGGGWGTDTQYF. CDR3 bases: TGCAGTGCTAGATACGCGGGAGGTGGCTGGGGCACAGATACGCAGTATTTT.

This clonotype was detected a few times. The chain links TRBV18 to TRBJ1-4; D is ambiguous. Looked up from germline, CDR1 is KGHSH and CDR2 is LQKENI. This CDR3 region has 11 residues. The V gene lost 5 bases and the J gene lost 8 bases, with 6 bases spanning the gap. In DNA, the CDR3 is TGTGCCAGCTCAACCAAGGAAAAACTGTTTTTT. Residues: CASSTKEKLFF. Filled out from reference TRBV18 and TRBJ1-4, the complete variable domain reads NAGVMQNPRHLVRRRGQEARLRCSPMKGHSHVYWYRQLPEEGLKFMVYLQKENIIDESGMPKERFSAEFPKEGPSILRIQQVVRGDSAAYFCASSTKEKLFFGSGTQLSVL.

The chain carries TRBV5-1 and TRBJ2-3, with 9 positions matching TRBD2. CDR1 and CDR2 from the germline V gene are SGHRS and YFSETQ. V trimming: 2 bases; J trimming: 1 base; junction bases outside the gene matches: 2. The CDR3 is 15 residues long. CDR3 DNA: TGCGCCAGCAGCTTATCTAGCGGGGGCACAGATACGCAGTATTTT. Residues: CASSLSSGGTDTQYF.

To note about this clonotype: A single base separates this from a much larger clone, so it may be a read error. The chain has TRBV10-3 and TRBJ2-3; 9 bases match TRBD2. The CDR3 is 15 residues long. The germline gives CDR1 ENHRY, CDR2 SYGVKD. The V gene end was trimmed by 5 bases and the J gene end by 3 bases; junction bases not matched to a gene: 6. CDR3 amino acids: CAISPSSGKTDTQYF. The CDR3 nucleotides read TGTGCCATCAGTCCTTCTAGCGGGAAAACAGATACGCAGTATTTT.

There are many counts of this clonotype. The chain employs TRBV3-1 and TRBJ2-4, with 13 nucleotides matching TRBD2. The CDR3 extends over 20 amino acids. Germline values: CDR1 LGHDT, CDR2 YNNKEL (reference sequence). V was pared by 0 bases and J by 1 base, with 9 bases of the junction left unmatched. The CDR3 DNA is TGTGCCAGCAGCCAAGAAAGACTAGCGGGAGGCGGTTTGGCCAAAAACATTCAGTACTTC. Translated: CASSQERLAGGGLAKNIQYF.

This clonotype was seen ten or more times. This chain uses TRBV27 with TRBJ2-7; 9 bases match TRBD1. Germline V gene lookup returns CDR1 MNHEY and CDR2 SMNVEV (reference sequence). Germline trimming cut 7 bases from V and 0 bases from J; bases unmatched to any gene: 7. The CDR3 is 15 amino acids. CDR3 in DNA: TGTGCCAGCAAACCGGACAGGGGCTACTCCTACGAGCAGTACTTC. Translation gives CASKPDRGYSYEQYF.

This clonotype has just a few counts. This sequence joins TRBV20-1 and TRBJ2-2; 8 positions match TRBD1. V was clipped by 5 bases and J by 0 bases; unmatched bases: 5. Germline V gene data show CDR1 as DFQATT and CDR2 as SNEGSKA (reference sequence). This CDR3 is built from 15 residues. The CDR3 region is CSASRTGTNTGELFF. The CDR3 nucleotides read TGCAGTGCTTCTAGGACAGGGACGAACACCGGGGAGCTGTTTTTT.

This clonotype was counted ten times or more. The chain links TRBV11-3 to TRBJ2-5; D gene uncertain. This CDR3 has 11 residues. Germline V gene lookup returns CDR1 SGHNT and CDR2 YENEEA. V dropped 6 bases and J dropped 3 bases, with 5 bases sitting between them. The CDR3 here is CASSPKETQYF. CDR3 nucleotides: TGTGCCAGCAGTCCCAAAGAGACCCAGTACTTC.

The chain uses TRBV9 and TRBJ2-1, with a weak D call TRBD2 (6 bases). The CDR3 spans 14 residues. Germline V gene lookup returns CDR1 SGDLS and CDR2 YYNGEE. Trimming left V 0 bases short and J 7 bases short, with 11 bases between. CDR3: CASSVGGTLNEQFF. CDR3 coding DNA: TGTGCCAGCAGCGTAGGAGGGACTCTAAATGAGCAGTTCTTC.

This clonotype was detected many times. CDR3 region: CASSLLNTEAFF. The CDR3 bases are TGTGCCAGCAGTTTATTGAACACTGAAGCTTTCTTT. V usage is TRBV28 and J usage is TRBJ1-1; no clear D. V lost 1 base and J lost 0, with 0 bases in between. This CDR3 spans 12 amino acids. Germline CDR1 MDHEN, CDR2 SYDVKM.

This clonotype was seen at least ten times. V is TRBV12-3 or TRBV12-4 and J is TRBJ2-7; D ambiguous. This CDR3 is built from 13 residues. V was trimmed by 5 bases and J by 2 bases, leaving 10 bases between them. As DNA, the CDR3 is TGTGCCAGCAGTCCCCCTGTTCCCTACGAGCAGTACTTC. Residues: CASSPPVPYEQYF.

This clonotype showed up just a few times. V and J are TRBV19 and TRBJ2-7; 10 bases are shared with TRBD2. Germline V gene sequence: CDR1 LNHDA, CDR2 SQIVND (reference sequence). The CDR3 sequence is 15 residues long. V gave up 4 bases and J gave up 0 bases; unmatched junction bases: 3. The DNA of the CDR3 is TGTGCCAGTAGTACTAGCGGGAGTCGCTCCTACGAGCAGTACTTC. Residues: CASSTSGSRSYEQYF.

This clonotype was recorded a few times. This sequence joins TRBV30 and TRBJ1-5, with 9 bases fitting TRBD1. This CDR3 is built from 14 residues. Germline V gives CDR1 GTSNPN, CDR2 SVGIG (reference sequence). V lost 5 bases and J lost 2; bases outside the gene matches: 4. This chain's CDR3 is CAWWTGEGNQPQHF. The DNA for the CDR3 is TGTGCCTGGTGGACAGGGGAAGGCAATCAGCCCCAGCATTTT. The full variable domain, its missing parts supplied by reference TRBV30 and TRBJ1-5, is SQTIHQWPATLVQPVGSPLSLECTVEGTSNPNLYWYRQAAGRGLQLLFYSVGIGQISSEVPQNLSASRPQDRQFILSSKKLLLSDSGFYLCAWWTGEGNQPQHFGDGTRLSIL.

This clonotype was counted at least ten times. The chain links TRBV20-1 to TRBJ2-1; 10 bases agree with TRBD2. Germline trimming cut 4 bases from V and 0 bases from J; bases unmatched to any gene: 3. Germline V gene lookup returns CDR1 DFQATT and CDR2 SNEGSKA (reference sequence). There are 15 residues in the CDR3. The CDR3 DNA follows: TGCAGTGCTACGAGCGGGAGGGGCTCCTACAATGAGCAGTTCTTC. Translating it yields CSATSGRGSYNEQFF.

Many counts were recorded for this clonotype. CDR3 nucleotides: TGCAGTGCCCCGCCCACTAGCGGGCACACAGATACGCAGTATTTT. Protein: CSAPPTSGHTDTQYF. The J gene is TRBJ2-3, the V gene TRBV20-1; TRBD2 aligns across 9 bases. The CDR3 has 15 amino acids. Germline-derived CDR1 and CDR2 are DFQATT and SNEGSKA (reference sequence). V dropped 6 bases and J dropped 2; count of bases not matched to a gene: 9.

The V and J genes are TRBV4-3 and TRBJ2-1; 7 bases map to TRBD1. Losses at the gene ends were 3 bases for V and 8 bases for J; bases not matched to a gene: 10. Germline CDR1 LGHNA, CDR2 YSLEER. The CDR3 covers 15 residues. In DNA form, the CDR3 reads TGCGCCAGCAGCCATGGCTTGGACAGGATTGATGAGCAGTTCTTC. It is translated as CASSHGLDRIDEQFF.

This clonotype was detected ten times or more. The chain recombines TRBV6-6 with TRBJ2-2; 9 bases align to TRBD1. The CDR3 runs to 14 residues. V lost 8 bases, J lost 3 bases, and 4 bases stayed unmatched. Looked up from germline, CDR1 is MNHNY and CDR2 is SVGAGI (reference sequence). The CDR3, as DNA: TGTGCCAGCGGGACAGGGTTTTACACCGGGGAGCTGTTTTTT. Its translation is CASGTGFYTGELFF.